Presented here are 8 T cell receptor beta chains from one specimen sequenced in a study of blood T cell repertoires in COVID-19. Data came from immunoSEQ multiplex PCR; TCRdb stores just in-frame clones and leaves some out. The table lists a few hundred thousand clones, under 90% of them singletons. The sample taken for sequencing was peripheral blood. These receptors were obtained from a woman between 25 and 40 years old with COVID-19, enrolled during active disease.

As regards this clone: This CDR3 is also generated by other DNA sequences in the sample. The J gene is TRBJ1-1, the V gene TRBV11-2; D remains unclear. Germline CDR1 SGHAT, CDR2 FQNNGV. The germline V and J ends were trimmed by 1 base and 1 base, with 7 bases remaining between them. CDR3 length equals 14 residues. The CDR3 here is CASSLVLANTEAFF. The CDR3 DNA follows: TGTGCCAGCAGCTTAGTTCTGGCGAACACTGAAGCTTTCTTT.

This clone was detected only a few times. This rearrangement joins TRBV11-2 to TRBJ1-2; 7 nucleotides agree with TRBD1. V was pared by 5 bases and J by 8 bases, with 8 bases of the junction left unmatched. There are 13 residues in the CDR3. Germline V CDR1 and CDR2: SGHAT, FQNNGV. CDR3 sequence (DNA): TGTGCCAGCAGCCCCGACAGGGAGTCGGGCTACACCTTC. Its translation is CASSPDRESGYTF.

The CDR3 sequence: CASLFGNSGTDTQYF. DNA of the CDR3: TGTGCCAGCTTATTTGGTAACTCGGGCACAGATACGCAGTATTTT. The V gene is TRBV18, the J gene TRBJ2-3; D not certain. CDR1 is KGHSH and CDR2 is LQKENI in the germline V gene. This CDR3 contains 15 residues. Trimming took 7 bases from V and 1 from J, leaving 15 bases between them.

A few counts support this clone. J is TRBJ1-3 and V is TRBV2; D uncertain. The V and J ends lost 6 bases and 4 bases respectively, with 10 bases between them. In germline, CDR1 is SNHLY, CDR2 FYNNEI. The CDR3 has 13 residues. CDR3 sequence: CASSLVTGNTIYF. The CDR3 DNA sequence: TGTGCCAGCAGCCTAGTTACAGGAAACACCATATATTTT.

The V and J genes are TRBV19 and TRBJ1-4; tentative D call: TRBD1 (6 bases). CDR3 size: 15 residues. Germline V CDR1 and CDR2: LNHDA, SQIVND (reference sequence). CDR3 nucleotide sequence: TGTGCTACTGGGGGCAGGGCTTTAACGAATGAAAAACTGTTTTTT. Its translation is CATGGRALTNEKLFF.

The V gene is TRBV24-1, the J gene TRBJ1-5; TRBD1 agrees at 8 bases. CDR3 length: 14 amino acids. With 8 bases clipped from V and 6 bases from J, the junction kept 8 bases outside the gene matches. Germline CDR1 and CDR2: KGHDR and SFDVKD. CDR3 sequence reads: CATTEDRETQPQHF. CDR3 sequence (DNA): TGTGCCACCACCGAGGACAGGGAGACTCAGCCCCAGCATTTT.

This sequence joins TRBV12-5 and TRBJ1-3; D call uncertain. Germline V gene sequence: CDR1 LGHNT, CDR2 FRNRAP. V was pared by 4 bases and J by 0 bases, with 7 bases between. The CDR3 is made up of 14 amino acids. The CDR3 nucleotides read TGTGCTAGTGGTTCAGAAAGCTCTGGAAACACCATATATTTT. This gives the protein CASGSESSGNTIYF.

The gene calls are TRBV5-4 and TRBJ1-1, with D perhaps TRBD1 (6 bases). The CDR3 runs to 15 residues. The V end lost 4 bases, the J end lost 1 base, and 14 bases lay between the germline ends. Germline V gene lookup returns CDR1 SGHNT and CDR2 YYREEE (reference sequence). CDR3 DNA: TGTGCCAGCAGCCTAGACAGGACGGGGAACACTGAAGCTTTCTTT. The encoded protein is CASSLDRTGNTEAFF.